The clone carrying this T cell receptor (beta chain) has just a few counts. Its antigen is undetermined. Universal primer sites and UMIs were introduced during 5'RACE template-switching synthesis of TCR cDNA. MiXCR, applied by TCRdb to the 5' RACE reads, yields one record per CDR3 protein. The sample records around 340,000 distinct CDR3 sequences, 7.5% to 9% being singletons. This sample stems from a study of T cells after yellow fever vaccination. Study-wide context: Preparation of fractions with low cell numbers was performed using SMART-Seq v4 Ultra Low Input. Regarding the study as a whole: The booster response re-showed most primary clones: about 96% CD4, around 87% CD8.

The ends were cut back, 3 bases at V and 3 bases at J, with 17 bases in the middle. The CDR3 totals 16 residues. CDR1 and CDR2 from the germline V gene are LGHNA and YNFKEQ. The sample in question was PBMCs, obtained on the day of the first yellow fever vaccination. This chain connects TRBV4-2 to TRBJ1-2; D is unresolved. The TCR comes from a man aged 18 to 29 who received the YFV17D yellow fever vaccine. The CDR3 is CASSQWAVTSDYGYTF. The CDR3 DNA reads as TGTGCCAGCAGCCAGTGGGCCGTGACCTCTGACTATGGCTACACCTTC.